This T cell receptor (beta chain) was retrieved from a study of blood T cell repertoires in COVID-19. At the level of the study: COVID-19 samples from acute and convalescent phases originated in the United States, Italy and Spain. PBMCs, B-cell-depleted T cells, or T cells provided the cDNA or gDNA that made up the material.

Living in 20 to 30 US areas, the participants were between 18 and 89 years of age. In this sample, this clone turned up once. Trimming took off 11 bases at V and 0 bases at J, with 14 bases between the two ends. The germline V gene encodes CDR1 MNHEY and CDR2 SVGAGI. This CDR3 comprises 14 residues. Per the authors' pipeline: Amplification from reference gene primers served as the basis for estimated nucleated cell counts. Here immunoSEQ multiplex PCR was the method, and the copy in TCRdb shows in-frame clones only, minus some. Clone size and V and J calls were adopted from that table, with D and trimming inferred from the DNA. The table has about 290,000 clones, 89% seen once; the top ten hold about 1.8%.

The rearrangement links TRBV6-5 to TRBJ1-5; the D gene is possibly TRBD1 (5 bases). This TCR was recovered from a woman between 40 and 55 years old who had recovered from COVID-19. Sample: PBMCs or T cells enriched from blood (not recorded which). The CDR3 region is CASCRDGSNQPQHF. The CDR3 nucleotides read TGTGCCTCCTGCAGGGATGGTAGCAATCAGCCCCAGCATTTT.